This T cell receptor beta chain stems from a study of vaccination effects on CD4 cells after COVID-19. Study results and limitations: Both infection-induced and vaccine-induced clones contracted markedly at late post-vaccination timepoints.

Expansion of antigen-specific CD4+ T cells with viral peptide pools was carried out by the ViraFEST assay before sequencing. Investigators separated out CD4+ T cells once less than 11 days of culture had passed. The person was diagnosed with PCR-confirmed SARS-CoV-2 infection between March and December 2020. The culture medium for approximately 1.9 million PBMC per well included 8.5 to 10 IU/ml IL-2 and 8.5 to 10 ug/ml peptides. On this clone itself: Its specificity is unknown.

J lost 10 bases, V lost 2 bases, and 14 bases had no gene match. The length of the CDR3 is 16 residues. The V gene's germline CDR1 is MNHEY and CDR2 SMNVEV (reference sequence). The method was immunoSEQ multiplex PCR; TCRdb's version includes in-frame clones alone and lacks a portion of them. The data contain more than 35,000 clones, around 79% of them singletons. The sequence was collected from a human donor who had a prior SARS-CoV-2 infection. V gene TRBV27 combines with J gene TRBJ2-3; TRBD2 matches 8 bases. The source material was CD4+ T cells from PBMCs cultured with a peptide pool, sampled before COVID-19 vaccination. The CDR3 protein is CASSLVGRGVLPSQYF. The CDR3, as DNA: TGTGCCAGCAGTTTAGTCGGGCGGGGGGTCCTTCCATCGCAGTATTTT.